What follows describes a single T cell receptor beta chain. What it binds is not known. The repertoire was sequenced with immunoSEQ multiplex PCR; TCRdb's copy has only in-frame clones and lacks some. The sample lists about 81,000 clones, approximately 90% occurring once. Pooled in the analysis were second doses at about 4 or about 12 weeks. V lost 3 bases and J 0 bases, leaving 15 bases between the germline ends. CDR1 is KGHSH and CDR2 is LQKENI in the germline V gene. The length of the CDR3 is 17 residues. This sample was taken from a study of T cell responses to AZD1222 COVID-19 vaccine. Study outcomes and limitations: Donors were mostly white British, more females; clonal diversity possibly underestimated. An increase in Spike-specific TCR breadth and depth was observed after two AZD1222 doses.

The sample was peripheral blood, taken 28 days after the second AZD1222 dose. The chain joins TRBV18 to TRBJ1-3; a weak D match, TRBD1 (6 bases). The receptor's source is an adult who received the AZD1222 COVID-19 vaccine. The DNA for the CDR3 is TGTGCCAGCTCACCTGTTCAGGGGCCCCGCTCTGGAAACACCATATATTTT. Residues: CASSPVQGPRSGNTIYF.